The rows below give T cell receptor beta chains drawn from one sample of a study of blood T cell repertoires in COVID-19. Profiling relied on immunoSEQ multiplex PCR, and the TCRdb table lists in-frame clones only, not all of them. The table records about 400,000 clones, around 88% of them present only once. The sequenced sample was peripheral blood. All receptors derive from a woman aged 55 to 70 with COVID-19, enrolled during active disease. Both conserved end residues are part of each CDR3. A D gene is named only where the DNA matches it firmly. A row's size may be missing; if present it is once, few, many or a size class.

clone size	V gene	J gene	D gene	CDR3 protein	CDR3 DNA
-	TRBV6-5	TRBJ2-1	-	CASKVGGTTYNEQFF	TGTGCCAGCAAGGTTGGCGGTACAACCTACAATGAGCAGTTCTTC
once	TRBV5-1	TRBJ1-4	TRBD1	CASSLRTGGNEKLFF	TGCGCCAGCAGCTTGCGAACAGGGGGTAATGAAAAACTGTTTTTT
-	TRBV25-1	TRBJ2-5	-	CASSERRGGETQYF	TGTGCCAGCAGTGAACGGAGGGGGGGAGAGACCCAGTACTTC
-	TRBV6-7	TRBJ1-3	-	CASRSRDTVSAIYF	TGTGCCAGCAGGTCACGGGACACCGTCTCTGCCATATATTTT
-	TRBV18	TRBJ1-1	TRBD1	CASSQRTGEAFF	TGTGCCAGCTCACAGAGGACAGGGGAAGCTTTCTTT
-	TRBV6-5	TRBJ1-5	-	CASSLTGIRNQPQHF	TGTGCCAGCAGTCTTACAGGGATTCGTAATCAGCCCCAGCATTTT
-	TRBV3-1/TRBV3-2	TRBJ2-3	-	CASSQEGRDRRDTQYF	TGTGCCAGCAGCCAAGAGGGGCGGGACAGAAGAGATACGCAGTATTTT
-	TRBV7-2	TRBJ2-1	-	CASSLALLGGNEQFF	TGTGCCAGCAGCTTAGCGTTACTAGGCGGCAATGAGCAGTTCTTC
-	TRBV5-6	TRBJ1-1	TRBD1	CASSSRTGTANTEAFF	TGTGCCAGCAGCAGTAGGACAGGGACGGCGAACACTGAAGCTTTCTTT
-	TRBV19	TRBJ1-2	TRBD1	CASRNRDSVFGGGYTF	TGTGCCAGTAGGAACCGGGACAGCGTGTTTGGTGGAGGCTACACCTTC
-	TRBV29-1	TRBJ1-1	TRBD1	CSASQGATNTEAFF	TGCAGCGCATCACAGGGGGCTACGAACACTGAAGCTTTCTTT
-	TRBV4-1	TRBJ1-5	-	CASSQRQGNQPQHF	TGCGCCAGCAGCCAGAGACAGGGCAATCAGCCCCAGCATTTT
-	TRBV5-1	TRBJ2-7	-	CASSLGGDSYEQYF	TGCGCCAGCAGCTTGGGCGGGGACTCCTACGAGCAGTACTTC
-	TRBV9	TRBJ2-1	TRBD1	CASSRTGAGGRNEQFF	TGTGCCAGCAGTCGAACCGGGGCAGGGGGTAGGAATGAGCAGTTCTTC
-	TRBV19	TRBJ1-5	-	CASSIVGGGQPQHF	TGTGCCAGTAGTATAGTGGGGGGAGGACAGCCCCAGCATTTT
-	TRBV5-4	TRBJ1-2	-	CASSFNRVANYGYTF	TGTGCCAGCAGCTTTAACAGGGTCGCTAACTATGGCTACACCTTC
-	TRBV7-2	TRBJ1-1	-	CASSPRQENTEAFF	TGTGCCAGCAGCCCGAGACAGGAGAACACTGAAGCTTTCTTT
-	TRBV11-2	TRBJ2-5	TRBD1	CASSTNRGLWAQYF	TGTGCCAGCAGCACGAACAGGGGGCTATGGGCCCAGTACTTC
once	TRBV4-3	TRBJ2-5	TRBD2	CASSQEFFRGGRTQYF	TGCGCCAGCAGCCAAGAATTTTTTCGCGGGGGGAGGACCCAGTACTTC
-	TRBV27	TRBJ2-1	-	CASHLQGGSYNEQFF	TGTGCCAGCCATCTCCAGGGGGGTTCCTACAATGAGCAGTTCTTC
-	TRBV11-2	TRBJ1-2	TRBD1	CASSLDYRGEGYTF	TGTGCCAGCAGCTTAGATTACAGGGGCGAAGGCTACACCTTC
-	TRBV5-1	TRBJ2-7	-	CASSLGSWVRGPSHEQYF	TGCGCCAGCAGCTTGGGGTCATGGGTCAGGGGTCCAAGCCACGAGCAGTACTTC
-	TRBV15	TRBJ2-7	TRBD2	CATSRAAGAYEQYF	TGTGCCACCAGCAGAGCGGCGGGGGCCTACGAGCAGTACTTC
-	TRBV12-5	TRBJ2-2	TRBD1	CASGIGTANTGELFF	TGTGCTAGTGGTATCGGGACAGCTAACACCGGGGAGCTGTTTTTT
-	TRBV7-6	TRBJ1-2	TRBD1	CASSFPGGYGYTF	TGTGCCAGCAGCTTCCCAGGGGGCTATGGCTACACCTTC
-	TRBV9	TRBJ2-5	TRBD1	CASSQGAMTVGETQYF	TGTGCCAGCAGTCAGGGGGCGATGACCGTAGGGGAGACCCAGTACTTC
-	TRBV4-3	TRBJ2-1	TRBD2	CASSPGLVLNNEQFF	TGCGCCAGCAGCCCGGGACTAGTTCTCAACAATGAGCAGTTCTTC
-	TRBV9	TRBJ2-1	TRBD2	CASSGDASGGVSYNEQFF	TGTGCCAGCAGCGGAGATGCTAGCGGGGGGGTCTCCTACAATGAGCAGTTCTTC
-	TRBV3-1/TRBV3-2	TRBJ2-1	-	CASSPASGFAEQFF	TGTGCCAGCAGCCCGGCCTCCGGGTTTGCTGAGCAGTTCTTC
few	TRBV2	TRBJ2-1	TRBD2	CASVAGTSSYNEQFF	TGTGCCAGCGTAGCGGGGACCAGCTCCTACAATGAGCAGTTCTTC
-	TRBV11-2	TRBJ1-6	-	CASSPFGGLNSPLHF	TGTGCCAGCAGCCCATTCGGGGGGCTCAATTCACCCCTCCACTTT
-	TRBV19	TRBJ2-1	-	CASSIVLFWAGTYNEQFF	TGTGCCAGTAGTATTGTCTTGTTTTGGGCAGGGACCTACAATGAGCAGTTCTTC
-	TRBV9	TRBJ2-7	-	CASSRELFYEQYF	TGTGCCAGCTCCCGAGAATTATTCTACGAGCAGTACTTC
-	TRBV19	TRBJ1-5	-	CASSTGGQGRNQPQHF	TGTGCCAGTAGTACCGGGGGTCAGGGAAGGAATCAGCCCCAGCATTTT
-	TRBV19	TRBJ2-1	TRBD1	CASSTTGEVIYNEQFF	TGTGCCAGTAGCACTACAGGGGAAGTCATCTACAATGAGCAGTTCTTC
few	TRBV27	TRBJ2-7	-	CASSFSRSPTTHYEQYF	TGTGCCAGCAGTTTTTCAAGAAGCCCAACTACACACTACGAGCAGTACTTC
-	TRBV5-4	TRBJ2-3	TRBD2	CALKWGLAGGLGDTQYF	TGTGCCCTCAAGTGGGGACTAGCGGGGGGGCTTGGAGATACGCAGTATTTT
-	TRBV9	TRBJ2-2	-	CASNEGANTGELFF	TGTGCCAGCAATGAGGGGGCGAACACCGGGGAGCTGTTTTTT
-	TRBV5-6	TRBJ2-5	-	CASSFLSGGQETQYF	TGTGCCAGCAGCTTTCTAAGTGGAGGCCAAGAGACCCAGTACTTC
-	TRBV18	TRBJ2-7	TRBD1	CASSLGQGGGYEQYF	TGTGCCAGCTCACTCGGACAGGGGGGAGGCTACGAGCAGTACTTC
-	TRBV18	TRBJ2-6	-	CASSPPNSGLSGANVLTF	TGTGCCAGCTCACCACCGAACAGCGGACTCTCTGGGGCCAACGTCCTGACTTTC
few	TRBV7-6	TRBJ1-3	-	CASSLEVQGFSGNTIYF	TGTGCCAGCAGCTTAGAAGTTCAGGGGTTTTCTGGAAACACCATATATTTT
-	TRBV6-5	TRBJ2-1	-	CASSYGGDLYEQFF	TGTGCCAGCAGTTACGGAGGGGATCTTTATGAGCAGTTCTTC
-	TRBV2	TRBJ2-1	-	CASSEWRRGAYNEQFF	TGTGCCAGCAGTGAGTGGCGGCGGGGAGCCTACAATGAGCAGTTCTTC
-	TRBV30	TRBJ1-2	-	CAWRSGGAGRGYTF	TGTGCCTGGAGAAGCGGGGGGGCCGGGCGTGGCTACACCTTC
-	TRBV5-5	TRBJ2-3	TRBD1	CASSLYTPSGTGGGYTQYF	TGTGCCAGCAGCTTGTACACCCCTTCTGGGACAGGGGGTGGTTATACGCAGTATTTT
-	TRBV4-2	TRBJ1-2	TRBD1	CASSQNGQGAGYGYTF	TGTGCCAGCAGCCAGAATGGACAGGGGGCCGGCTATGGCTACACCTTC
-	TRBV5-4	TRBJ2-1	TRBD1	CASSLMKGAGDEQFF	TGTGCCAGCAGCTTGATGAAGGGGGCGGGCGATGAGCAGTTCTTC
-	TRBV12-3/TRBV12-4	TRBJ1-1	-	CASSLKLKSFF	TGTGCCAGCAGTTTGAAGCTCAAATCTTTCTTT
-	TRBV12-3/TRBV12-4	TRBJ1-1	-	CASSSGTEAFF	TGTGCCAGCAGCTCGGGGACTGAAGCTTTCTTT
-	TRBV2	TRBJ1-5	-	CASRQGNSNQPQHF	TGTGCCAGCAGACAGGGAAATAGCAATCAGCCCCAGCATTTT
-	TRBV18	TRBJ1-1	TRBD1	CASSDRGGPEAFF	TGTGCCAGCTCTGACAGGGGAGGACCTGAAGCTTTCTTT
once	TRBV5-6	TRBJ2-7	TRBD1	CASSSGTGIYEQYF	TGTGCCAGCAGCTCCGGGACAGGGATCTACGAGCAGTACTTC
once	TRBV9	TRBJ1-3	-	CASSVRGQGGNTIYF	TGTGCCAGCAGCGTAAGGGGCCAGGGCGGAAACACCATATATTTT
-	TRBV13	TRBJ1-1	-	CASSLEGTEAFF	TGTGCCAGCAGCTTAGAGGGGACTGAAGCTTTCTTT
-	TRBV11-2	TRBJ2-1	-	CASSLTSYNEQFF	TGTGCCAGCAGCTTGACTTCCTACAATGAGCAGTTCTTC
-	TRBV12-3/TRBV12-4	TRBJ2-7	TRBD1	CASSPGTVEQYF	TGTGCCAGCAGCCCGGGGACAGTCGAGCAGTACTTC
-	TRBV6-2/TRBV6-3	TRBJ2-1	TRBD1	CASSLVQGSADEQFF	TGTGCCAGCAGTTTAGTACAGGGGTCGGCGGATGAGCAGTTCTTC
-	TRBV4-3	TRBJ2-4	-	CASSPTSTFPEYF	TGCGCCAGCAGCCCAACTTCGACATTCCCGGAGTACTTC